This T cell receptor (beta chain) comes out of a study of Ad26.COV2.S vaccination and SARS-CoV-2 variants. Study summary: Dosing was one shot or two shots 56 days apart.

General study results and limits: Vaccine recipients showed a spike-specific TCR breadth that was higher than in placebo recipients.

Regarding this clone: Its antigen is not identified.

The protocol was immunoSEQ multiplex PCR, while the TCRdb copy is restricted to in-frame clones and leaves out a portion. The data hold approximately 300,000 clones, with around 85% observed a single time. Treatment defined: roughly 19 received Ad26.COV2.S at low or high dose, single or two shots; several received placebo; per-sample allocation not given. Sample collection was performed on day 63 after the first vaccine or placebo injection. Whoever gave the sample was an adult aged 18-55 years in Boston. Germline CDR1 SGHNT, CDR2 YYREEE (reference sequence). The V and J ends lost 0 bases and 2 bases respectively, with 14 bases between them. The CDR3 consists of 17 residues.

The material was peripheral blood, obtained in a trial of Ad26.COV2.S vaccine versus placebo. The chain employs TRBV5-4 and TRBJ1-4, with D perhaps TRBD1 (6 bases). The origin of this receptor is a person aged 18 to 59 who received the Ad26.COV2.S COVID-19 vaccine or a placebo. The CDR3 sequence is CASSLEFPQGTNEKLFF. CDR3 in DNA: TGTGCCAGCAGCTTGGAGTTCCCACAGGGTACTAATGAAAAACTGTTTTTT.